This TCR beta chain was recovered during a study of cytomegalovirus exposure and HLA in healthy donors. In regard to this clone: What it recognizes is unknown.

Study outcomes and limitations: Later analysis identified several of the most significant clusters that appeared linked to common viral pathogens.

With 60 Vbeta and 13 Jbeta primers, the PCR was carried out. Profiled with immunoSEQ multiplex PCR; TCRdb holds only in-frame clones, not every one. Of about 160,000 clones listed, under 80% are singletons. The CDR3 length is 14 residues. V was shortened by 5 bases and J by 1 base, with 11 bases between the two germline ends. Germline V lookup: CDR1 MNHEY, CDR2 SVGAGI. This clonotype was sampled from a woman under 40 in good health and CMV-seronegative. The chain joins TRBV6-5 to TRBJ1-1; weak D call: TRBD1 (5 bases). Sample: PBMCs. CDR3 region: CASSKRQRNTEAFF. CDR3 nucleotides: TGTGCCAGCAGTAAAAGACAGAGGAACACTGAAGCTTTCTTT.